This T cell receptor beta chain was sequenced during a study of shared clonotypes between healthy human individuals. General observations from the study: Having only a few donors restricted how much genetic and exposure-history diversity was captured.

The CDR3 is 16 amino acids. Losses at the gene ends were 5 bases for V and 1 base for J; bases not matched to a gene: 7. Germline CDR1 is MNHNY and CDR2 is SVGAGI (reference sequence). Each subset's genomic DNA was shared equally among a number of immunoSEQ plates. The repertoire was sequenced with immunoSEQ multiplex PCR; TCRdb's copy has only in-frame clones and lacks some. This sample has about 2 million clones, with approximately 94% found just once. CD8 cells regarded as naive lacked CD45RO, were positively chosen for CCR7, and omitted terminally differentiated effector memory CD45RA+ cells. Donors, healthy HIV-negative adults, lacked recent acute infections or vaccinations. As for this clone: The antigen is undetermined.

The TCR comes from a man aged 18 to 30 in good health. The sequencing sample was made of naive CD8+ T cells sorted from blood. The chain combines TRBV6-6 with TRBJ2-2; 7 nucleotides match TRBD2. The CDR3: CASSTEGRGNTGELFF. The CDR3 coding sequence is TGTGCCAGCAGTACGGAGGGGAGGGGGAACACCGGGGAGCTGTTTTTT.